This T cell receptor (beta chain) derives from a study of shared clonotypes between healthy human individuals. The study, taken as a whole, reports: A handful of donors showed sharing of approximately 5% of naive CD4 clonotypes.

Execution of the assay was at deep level. The protocol was immunoSEQ multiplex PCR, while the TCRdb copy is restricted to in-frame clones and leaves out a portion. The sample records some 2,500,000 clones, under 95% being singletons. CDR1 MNHEY and CDR2 SVGAGI come from the germline V gene. V was clipped by 5 bases and J by 14 bases, with 15 bases between them. The CDR3 length is 11 residues. Regarding this clone: The target antigen is unknown.

The sample was naive CD4+ T cells from PBMCs. The subset is: CD45RA+ positively selected. This TCR came from a man younger than 35 in good health. Some clones in this sample may be carry-over from other donors' samples. The chain is built from TRBV6-5 and TRBJ1-2; D call uncertain. CDR3 in DNA: TGTGCCAGCAGTGAAGCTGTCCGCTTAACCTTC. Translated: CASSEAVRLTF.